A single sample is the source of the 7 T cell receptor beta chains below, sequenced in a study of CD8+ T cells in alopecia areata. RNA extraction and reverse transcription yielded cDNA as sequencing template. Here immunoSEQ multiplex PCR was the method, and the copy in TCRdb shows in-frame clones only, minus some. The sample consists of 150,000 to 200,000 clones, roughly 60% of them appearing once. The treatment here: oral pan-JAK inhibitor, 5-10 mg twice daily. Here the sequenced sample was CD4+ T cells sorted from blood, taken at week 24, from a patient treated with tofacitinib. All receptors come from a human donor with alopecia areata.

V gene TRBV30 combines with J gene TRBJ2-5; a weak D match, TRBD2 (5 bases). Trimming left V 0 bases short and J 3 bases short, with 8 bases between. This CDR3 has 13 amino acids. Germline CDR1 is GTSNPN and CDR2 is SVGIG (reference sequence). The CDR3 sequence is CAWSVGLKETQYF. In DNA, the CDR3 is TGTGCCTGGAGTGTAGGACTTAAAGAGACCCAGTACTTC.

There are a few counts of this clone. The chain is built from TRBV11-2 and TRBJ2-1; TRBD2 is a possible D gene (6 bases). Germline assignment: CDR1 SGHAT and CDR2 FQNNGV. With 2 bases removed from V and 1 base from J, the gap between germline ends came to 12 bases. This CDR3 is built from 16 residues. In DNA form, the CDR3 reads TGTGCCAGCAGCTTACCCCAGGCGGGGTCCTACAATGAGCAGTTCTTC. Its translation: CASSLPQAGSYNEQFF.

The rearrangement joins TRBV5-4 to TRBJ2-3; D remains ambiguous. This CDR3 is built from 16 residues. V gave up 3 bases and J gave up 1 base, with 15 bases separating them. Germline CDR1 reads SGHNT; CDR2 reads YYREEE (reference sequence). The CDR3 DNA reads TGTGCCAGCAGCTCTCCTCCGGCACCAGGCACAGATACGCAGTATTTT. Protein sequence: CASSSPPAPGTDTQYF.

This clone is a singleton in its sample. The V and J genes are TRBV2 and TRBJ2-3; no definite D call. This CDR3 comprises 15 residues. The V gene lost 6 bases and the J gene lost 0 bases, with 13 bases spanning the gap. Looked up from germline, CDR1 is SNHLY and CDR2 is FYNNEI. The CDR3 bases are TGTGCCAGCAGATTTCGGCAGCCTAGCACAGATACGCAGTATTTT. Translating gives CASRFRQPSTDTQYF.

The chain uses TRBV29-1 and TRBJ2-3; D remains ambiguous. Trimming took 7 bases from V and 0 from J, leaving 11 bases between them. The V gene's germline CDR1 is SQVTM and CDR2 ANQGSEA. This CDR3 spans 13 amino acids. The CDR3 loop reads CSADGSSTDTQYF. The DNA of the CDR3 is TGCAGCGCAGACGGGTCTAGCACAGATACGCAGTATTTT.

This chain joins TRBV6-1 and TRBJ2-7, with 10 bases aligning to TRBD2. CDR1 MNHNS and CDR2 SASEGT come from the germline V gene. The J segment lost 6 bases and the V segment lost 1 base, leaving 9 bases of the junction unmatched. This CDR3 comprises 16 residues. For the CDR3, the DNA is TGTGCCAGCAGTGAAGGAACTAGCGGGGTTTTGAGCGAGCAGTACTTC. Protein: CASSEGTSGVLSEQYF.

V and J are TRBV5-6 and TRBJ2-3; 11 bases are shared with TRBD1. This CDR3 has 17 residues. After removal of 4 bases from V and 3 bases from J, the junction contained 10 bases not matched to a gene. Germline V lookup: CDR1 SGHDT, CDR2 YYEEEE. The DNA for the CDR3 is TGTGCCAGCAGCGTGCCCCGGACAGGGGGCCGGACAGATACGCAGTATTTT. The encoded protein is CASSVPRTGGRTDTQYF.